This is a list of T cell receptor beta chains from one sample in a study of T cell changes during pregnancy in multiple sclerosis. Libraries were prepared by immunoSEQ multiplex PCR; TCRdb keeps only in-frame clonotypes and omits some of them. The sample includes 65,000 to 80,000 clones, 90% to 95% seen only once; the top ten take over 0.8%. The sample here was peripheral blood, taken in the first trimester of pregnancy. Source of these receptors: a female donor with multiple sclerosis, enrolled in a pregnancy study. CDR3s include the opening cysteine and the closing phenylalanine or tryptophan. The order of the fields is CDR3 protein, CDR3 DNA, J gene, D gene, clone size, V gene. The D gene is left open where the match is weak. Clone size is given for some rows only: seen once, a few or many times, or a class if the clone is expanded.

CDR3aa: CASSTQTSNTGELFF
CDR3nt: TGTGCCAGTAGTACTCAGACTAGCAACACCGGGGAGCTGTTTTTT
j_gene: TRBJ2-2
d_gene: TRBD2
abundance: once
v_gene: TRBV19

CDR3aa: CASSLGGSSGRGTDTQYF
CDR3nt: TGTGCCAGCAGCTTAGGCGGGAGTAGCGGGAGGGGCACAGATACGCAGTATTTT
j_gene: TRBJ2-3
d_gene: TRBD2
abundance: once
v_gene: TRBV7-9

CDR3aa: CASGLVAADYNEQFF
CDR3nt: TGTGCTAGTGGTTTGGTAGCGGCAGATTACAATGAGCAGTTCTTC
j_gene: TRBJ2-1
d_gene: .
abundance: .
v_gene: TRBV12-5

CDR3aa: CASSVAGDSYNEQFF
CDR3nt: TGTGCCAGCAGCGTAGCGGGGGACTCCTACAATGAGCAGTTCTTC
j_gene: TRBJ2-1
d_gene: .
abundance: .
v_gene: TRBV9

CDR3aa: CASSLEGILAEQYF
CDR3nt: TGTGCCAGCAGCTTAGAGGGGATTCTCGCCGAGCAGTACTTC
j_gene: TRBJ2-7
d_gene: .
abundance: .
v_gene: TRBV7-6

CDR3aa: CASSLSRGGANVLTF
CDR3nt: TGTGCCAGCAGTTTATCGCGGGGTGGGGCCAACGTCCTGACTTTC
j_gene: TRBJ2-6
d_gene: .
abundance: .
v_gene: TRBV27

CDR3aa: CASSQELGARGVTDTQYF
CDR3nt: TGCGCCAGCAGCCAAGAATTAGGAGCGCGGGGGGTCACGGATACGCAGTATTTT
j_gene: TRBJ2-3
d_gene: TRBD2
abundance: .
v_gene: TRBV4-1

CDR3aa: CASSLTGGTPTDTQYF
CDR3nt: TGTGCCAGCAGCTTAACAGGGGGAACCCCCACAGATACGCAGTATTTT
j_gene: TRBJ2-3
d_gene: .
abundance: .
v_gene: TRBV7-3

CDR3aa: CASSRWTSGRIGSTDTQYF
CDR3nt: TGTGCCAGCAGCCGATGGACTAGCGGGAGAATCGGTAGCACAGATACGCAGTATTTT
j_gene: TRBJ2-3
d_gene: TRBD2
abundance: .
v_gene: TRBV9

CDR3aa: CASSVVGQGEAFF
CDR3nt: TGTGCCAGCAGTGTGGTGGGACAGGGAGAAGCTTTCTTT
j_gene: TRBJ1-1
d_gene: TRBD1
abundance: once
v_gene: TRBV2

CDR3aa: CASSQQALRDEQFF
CDR3nt: TGTGCCAGCTCACAACAGGCGCTACGGGATGAGCAGTTCTTC
j_gene: TRBJ2-1
d_gene: .
abundance: .
v_gene: TRBV18

CDR3aa: CASSSRFSGNTIYF
CDR3nt: TGTGCCAGCAGTTCCAGGTTTTCTGGAAACACCATATATTTT
j_gene: TRBJ1-3
d_gene: .
abundance: .
v_gene: TRBV28

CDR3aa: CASSPLGGNQPQHF
CDR3nt: TGTGCCAGCTCACCCCTAGGGGGCAATCAGCCCCAGCATTTT
j_gene: TRBJ1-5
d_gene: .
abundance: .
v_gene: TRBV18

CDR3aa: CASTGYGEQYF
CDR3nt: TGTGCCAGCACAGGTTATGGGGAGCAGTACTTC
j_gene: TRBJ2-7
d_gene: .
abundance: once
v_gene: TRBV5-5

CDR3aa: CASSYVGQGKGDEQFF
CDR3nt: TGTGCCAGCAGTTACGTGGGACAGGGGAAAGGCGATGAGCAGTTCTTC
j_gene: TRBJ2-1
d_gene: TRBD1
abundance: .
v_gene: TRBV6-5

CDR3aa: CASSVRGDNQPQHF
CDR3nt: TGTGCCAGCAGCGTCCGAGGAGACAATCAGCCCCAGCATTTT
j_gene: TRBJ1-5
d_gene: .
abundance: .
v_gene: TRBV9

CDR3aa: CAWSSGQGSTEAFF
CDR3nt: TGTGCCTGGAGCAGCGGTCAGGGGAGCACTGAAGCTTTCTTT
j_gene: TRBJ1-1
d_gene: .
abundance: .
v_gene: TRBV30

CDR3aa: CASSFSDRTEQYF
CDR3nt: TGTGCCAGCAGCTTTTCGGACAGGACCGAGCAGTACTTC
j_gene: TRBJ2-7
d_gene: TRBD1
abundance: .
v_gene: TRBV7-2

CDR3aa: CASIGLAGGLSSYNEQFF
CDR3nt: TGTGCCAGCATTGGACTAGCGGGGGGGCTGAGCTCCTACAATGAGCAGTTCTTC
j_gene: TRBJ2-1
d_gene: TRBD2
abundance: .
v_gene: TRBV2

CDR3aa: CASSPRSGKDSPLHF
CDR3nt: TGTGCCAGCAGTCCCCGGTCAGGGAAGGATTCACCCCTCCACTTT
j_gene: TRBJ1-6
d_gene: .
abundance: few
v_gene: TRBV25-1

CDR3aa: CASSRSGYEQYF
CDR3nt: TGCGCCAGCAGCCGATCGGGCTACGAGCAGTACTTC
j_gene: TRBJ2-7
d_gene: .
abundance: .
v_gene: TRBV4-1

CDR3aa: CASSMNFRGEQYF
CDR3nt: TGTGCCAGCAGCATGAATTTCAGGGGCGAGCAGTACTTC
j_gene: TRBJ2-7
d_gene: .
abundance: .
v_gene: TRBV7-3

CDR3aa: CASSGWDRGSAYNEQFF
CDR3nt: TGTGCCAGCAGTGGTTGGGACAGGGGATCTGCCTACAATGAGCAGTTCTTC
j_gene: TRBJ2-1
d_gene: TRBD1
abundance: .
v_gene: TRBV2

CDR3aa: CASGPGVYNSPLHF
CDR3nt: TGTGCCAGCGGACCCGGGGTCTATAATTCACCCCTCCACTTT
j_gene: TRBJ1-6
d_gene: .
abundance: .
v_gene: TRBV6-6

CDR3aa: CASSLVSSPLHF
CDR3nt: TGTGCCAGCAGCTTGGTGAGTTCACCCCTCCACTTT
j_gene: TRBJ1-6
d_gene: .
abundance: few
v_gene: TRBV5-6

CDR3aa: CATSRDVRNQPQHF
CDR3nt: TGTGCCACCAGCAGAGATGTGAGGAATCAGCCCCAGCATTTT
j_gene: TRBJ1-5
d_gene: .
abundance: .
v_gene: TRBV15

CDR3aa: CASSPWTGPNTGELFF
CDR3nt: TGTGCCAGCTCACCATGGACAGGGCCGAACACCGGGGAGCTGTTTTTT
j_gene: TRBJ2-2
d_gene: TRBD1
abundance: .
v_gene: TRBV18

CDR3aa: CASSIRLRGSDEKLFF
CDR3nt: TGTGCCAGTAGTATTCGGCTTAGAGGGTCTGATGAAAAACTGTTTTTT
j_gene: TRBJ1-4
d_gene: .
abundance: .
v_gene: TRBV19

CDR3aa: CASSITGGANIQYF
CDR3nt: TGTGCCAGCAGCATTACAGGGGGCGCTAACATTCAGTACTTC
j_gene: TRBJ2-4
d_gene: TRBD1
abundance: .
v_gene: TRBV7-9